This TCR beta chain was profiled in a study of cytotoxic CD8 clonotypes in ibrutinib-treated CLL. Here immunoSEQ multiplex PCR was the method, and the copy in TCRdb shows in-frame clones only, minus some. The sample shows 150,000 or so clones, about 80% of them seen only once. The CDR3 totals 14 residues. Germline V lookup: CDR1 SGHDT, CDR2 YYEEEE. The V end was cut by 1 base, the J end by 5 bases, with 10 bases between. This clone was detected only once. This TCR was recovered from a human donor with chronic lymphocytic leukemia. Source: PBMCs, taken after 12 months of ibrutinib treatment. J is TRBJ2-1 and V is TRBV5-6; D uncertain. CDR3 loop: CASSLWGIDNEQFF. In DNA form, the CDR3 reads TGTGCCAGCAGCTTGTGGGGTATCGACAATGAGCAGTTCTTC. Complete variable domain (other parts from reference TRBV5-6 and TRBJ2-1): DAGVTQSPTHLIKTRGQQVTLRCSPKSGHDTVSWYQQALGQGPQFIFQYYEEEERQRGNFPDRFSGHQFPNYSSELNVNALLLGDSALYLCASSLWGIDNEQFFGPGTRLTVL.